The 22 T cell receptor beta chains presented below share a single source sample, sequenced in a study of cytomegalovirus exposure and HLA in healthy donors. The primer mix had 60 Vbeta and 13 Jbeta primers. Libraries were prepared by immunoSEQ multiplex PCR; TCRdb keeps only in-frame clonotypes and omits some of them. Of about 180,000 clones listed, 80% were seen once; the top ten hold more than 5.5%. Material: PBMCs. Source of these receptors: a man aged 35 to 55 in good health and CMV-seronegative.

A few counts support this clone. The chain employs TRBV5-1 and TRBJ2-1; D perhaps matches TRBD1 (6 bases). CDR1 and CDR2 (germline): SGHRS, YFSETQ. The CDR3 extends over 11 amino acids. V was shortened by 0 bases and J by 13 bases, with 8 bases between the two germline ends. CDR3: CASSLGGGQFF. The CDR3 bases are TGCGCCAGCAGCTTGGGAGGGGGACAGTTCTTC.

This clone appeared once. The chain uses TRBV29-1 and TRBJ1-1; 7 nucleotides agree with TRBD1. The V and J ends lost 4 bases and 5 bases, in that order; junction bases with no gene match: 7. The germline V gene has CDR1 SQVTM and CDR2 ANQGSEA. The CDR3 extends over 13 amino acids. This CDR3 reads CSVGRQGVTEAFF. For the CDR3, the DNA is TGCAGCGTTGGAAGACAGGGTGTGACTGAAGCTTTCTTT.

This clone came up once. The rearrangement links TRBV14 to TRBJ1-2; 8 bases align to TRBD1. Per germline, CDR1 SGHDN and CDR2 FVKESK. The junction had 4 bases not matched to a gene; V was cut back by 5 bases and J by 2 bases. The CDR3 consists of 14 residues. CDR3 in amino acids: CASSSYRGNYGYTF. CDR3 bases: TGTGCCAGCAGCTCCTACAGGGGGAACTATGGCTACACCTTC.

This chain joins TRBV19 and TRBJ2-3; 11 nucleotides align to TRBD1. The trim removed 4 bases at V and 7 bases at J, leaving 7 bases unmatched. CDR1 LNHDA and CDR2 SQIVND come from the germline V gene (reference sequence). The CDR3 is 15 residues long. CDR3 in amino acids: CASSRGQGALNTQYF. CDR3 sequence (DNA): TGTGCCAGTAGTAGAGGACAGGGGGCGTTAAATACGCAGTATTTT.

The J gene is TRBJ1-1, the V gene TRBV30; D unresolved. There are 12 residues in the CDR3. Germline CDR1 GTSNPN, CDR2 SVGIG (reference sequence). DNA for the CDR3: TGTGCTGCGAGCTCGGACTACACTGAAGCTTTCTTT. Its translation is CAASSDYTEAFF.

The gene calls are TRBV6-6 and TRBJ2-1; D is unresolved. The V end was cut by 6 bases, the J end by 5 bases, with 8 bases between. This CDR3 has 12 amino acids. Germline V gives CDR1 MNHNY, CDR2 SVGAGI (reference sequence). CDR3 in amino acids: CASSPSDNEQFF. The CDR3 DNA sequence: TGTGCCAGCAGCCCGTCTGACAATGAGCAGTTCTTC.

The chain couples TRBV18 to TRBJ2-6; D is uncertain. CDR3 length: 15 residues. The V end was cut by 2 bases, the J end by 4 bases, with 9 bases between. CDR1 and CDR2 from the germline V gene are KGHSH and LQKENI. The CDR3 reads CASSPAVLGANVLTF. CDR3 DNA sequence: TGTGCCAGCTCACCAGCGGTTCTCGGGGCCAACGTCCTGACTTTC.

The chain employs TRBV5-4 and TRBJ2-3; D call uncertain. The CDR3 runs to 14 residues. V gave up 4 bases and J gave up 1 base, with 10 bases separating them. Germline values: CDR1 SGHNT, CDR2 YYREEE (reference sequence). In nucleotides, the CDR3 is TGTGCCAGCAGCAAGTCCACTGGCACAGATACGCAGTATTTT. Translation: CASSKSTGTDTQYF.

Only a few counts were recorded for this clone. The chain couples TRBV9 to TRBJ2-7; 12 positions agree with TRBD2. Germline trimming cut 4 bases from V and 5 bases from J; bases unmatched to any gene: 10. Germline assignment: CDR1 SGDLS and CDR2 YYNGEE. The CDR3 extends over 16 amino acids. CDR3 nucleotides: TGTGCCAGCAGCATGTCAACTAGCGGGAGGTTCCACGAGCAGTACTTC. Residues: CASSMSTSGRFHEQYF.

This clone was seen just once. The V and J genes are TRBV12-1 and TRBJ2-1; TRBD2, the table's D call, lacks a check against the DNA. TRBV12-1 is a known pseudogene. CDR3 size: 12 residues. Here the CDR3 reads CASSELANEQFF. CDR3 coding DNA: TGTGCCAGCAGCGAACTAGCAAATGAGCAGTTCTTC.

V gene TRBV4-3 combines with J gene TRBJ1-2; D is perhaps TRBD1 (6 bases). This CDR3 comprises 14 residues. CDR1 and CDR2 from the germline V gene are LGHNA and YSLEER. The ends were cut back, 4 bases at V and 4 bases at J, with 13 bases in the middle. CDR3 bases: TGCGCCAGCAGCCTACGCTTGGACAGCTATGGCTACACCTTC. Amino acids: CASSLRLDSYGYTF.

The V and J genes are TRBV7-2 and TRBJ1-3, with D tentatively TRBD1 (6 bases). CDR3 length equals 16 residues. CDR1 is SGHTA, CDR2 FQGNSA, per germline. Deletions cut 2 bases from V and 0 bases from J, with 11 bases between. The CDR3 spells CASSLRGLSSGNTIYF. DNA of the CDR3: TGTGCCAGCAGCTTAAGGGGGTTAAGCTCTGGAAACACCATATATTTT.

The V gene is TRBV5-4, the J gene TRBJ1-1, with D maybe TRBD1 (5 bases). Trimming removed 0 bases at V and 0 bases at J, with 12 bases between. The CDR3 spans 16 residues. In germline, CDR1 is SGHNT, CDR2 YYREEE (reference sequence). CDR3: CASSLDKTAMNTEAFF. CDR3 nucleotide sequence: TGTGCCAGCAGCTTGGACAAGACAGCCATGAACACTGAAGCTTTCTTT.

This chain connects TRBV19 to TRBJ2-1; TRBD2 matches 13 bases. The CDR3 consists of 16 residues. CDR1 and CDR2 (germline): LNHDA, SQIVND (reference sequence). The junction had 4 bases not matched to a gene; V was cut back by 5 bases and J by 3 bases. The CDR3 coding sequence is TGTGCCAGTAGTGGACTAGCGGGGGTGTACTACAATGAGCAGTTCTTC. This sequence encodes CASSGLAGVYYNEQFF.

This chain joins TRBV28 and TRBJ1-4; D is uncertain. The germline V gene has CDR1 MDHEN and CDR2 SYDVKM. V was cut by 3 bases and J by 0 bases, with 8 bases left in between. The CDR3 contains 15 residues. This chain's CDR3 is CASSFSYTTNEKLFF. CDR3 sequence (DNA): TGTGCCAGCAGTTTCTCTTACACAACTAATGAAAAACTGTTTTTT.

The gene calls are TRBV27 and TRBJ1-2; D unclear. The CDR3 covers 14 residues. Germline CDR1 MNHEY, CDR2 SMNVEV (reference sequence). Trimming removed 2 bases from V and 5 bases from J, with 12 bases in between. The CDR3 nucleotides are TGTGCCAGCAGTTTAAGTGGGCCTGGGTATGGCTACACCTTC. It codes for CASSLSGPGYGYTF.

This clone was detected once. This rearrangement joins TRBV27 to TRBJ2-7; 12 bases line up with TRBD2. Germline V lookup: CDR1 MNHEY, CDR2 SMNVEV (reference sequence). V shed 7 bases, J shed 3 bases, and the junction held 4 bases outside the gene matches. The CDR3 sequence is 14 residues long. CDR3 sequence (DNA): TGTGCCAGCACCAGACTAGCGGGGGACTACGAGCAGTACTTC. The encoded protein is CASTRLAGDYEQYF.

Turning to this clone: A read error may account for a junction end that differs from germline. This chain joins TRBV2 and TRBJ1-6; 10 bases are a match to TRBD1. The CDR3 extends over 16 amino acids. The V gene's germline CDR1 is SNHLY and CDR2 FYNNEI. CDR3 in amino acids: CASSKARQGAESPLHF. In DNA form, the CDR3 reads TGTGCCAGCAGTAAAGCCAGACAGGGGGCTGAATCACCCCTCCACTTT.

The J gene is TRBJ1-2, the V gene TRBV18; D is unresolved. The CDR3 spans 15 residues. Germline-derived CDR1 and CDR2 are KGHSH and LQKENI. Trimming stripped 2 bases from V and 0 bases from J, with 10 bases between. The CDR3 loop is CASSPAPVANYGYTF. Here the CDR3 DNA reads TGTGCCAGCTCACCAGCCCCGGTAGCTAACTATGGCTACACCTTC. Full variable domain (remainder filled in from reference TRBV18 and TRBJ1-2): NAGVMQNPRHLVRRRGQEARLRCSPMKGHSHVYWYRQLPEEGLKFMVYLQKENIIDESGMPKERFSAEFPKEGPSILRIQQVVRGDSAAYFCASSPAPVANYGYTFGSGTRLTVV.

This clone was counted a few times. The V call is TRBV4-3, the J call TRBJ1-4; the D is unclear. Germline V lookup: CDR1 LGHNA, CDR2 YSLEER. The V end was cut by 3 bases, the J end by 7 bases, with 6 bases between. The CDR3 consists of 12 residues. CDR3 residues: CASSHFSEKLFF. The CDR3 DNA is TGCGCCAGCAGCCATTTCAGTGAAAAACTGTTTTTT.

CDR3 DNA: TGTGCCAGCACCCGGACTGGAACCTACGAGCAGTACTTC. This translates into CASTRTGTYEQYF. The chain couples TRBV25-1 to TRBJ2-7; TRBD2 might be the D (5 bases). The V gene lost 7 bases and the J gene lost 2 bases, with 12 bases spanning the gap. Germline V gene sequence: CDR1 MGHDK, CDR2 SYGVNS. The CDR3 loop spans 13 amino acids.

V usage is TRBV29-1 and J usage is TRBJ2-7; D is ambiguous. Germline assignment: CDR1 SQVTM and CDR2 ANQGSEA. Trimming stripped 2 bases from V and 0 bases from J, with 14 bases between. This CDR3 has 15 residues. The CDR3 is CSVESSQSYSYEQYF. CDR3 coding DNA: TGCAGCGTTGAATCCTCACAGTCATACTCCTACGAGCAGTACTTC.